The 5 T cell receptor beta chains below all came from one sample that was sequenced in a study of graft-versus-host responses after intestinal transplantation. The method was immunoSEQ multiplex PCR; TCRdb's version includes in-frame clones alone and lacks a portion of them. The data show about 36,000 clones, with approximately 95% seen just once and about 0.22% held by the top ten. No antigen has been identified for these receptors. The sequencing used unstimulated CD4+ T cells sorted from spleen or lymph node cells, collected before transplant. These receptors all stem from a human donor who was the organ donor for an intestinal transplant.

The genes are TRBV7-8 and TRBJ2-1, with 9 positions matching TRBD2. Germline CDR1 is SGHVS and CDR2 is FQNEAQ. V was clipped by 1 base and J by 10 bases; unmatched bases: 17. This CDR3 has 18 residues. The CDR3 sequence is CASSLVTRGGRRGSEQFF. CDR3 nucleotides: TGTGCCAGCAGCTTAGTTACGCGGGGGGGCCGGAGGGGAAGCGAGCAGTTCTTC.

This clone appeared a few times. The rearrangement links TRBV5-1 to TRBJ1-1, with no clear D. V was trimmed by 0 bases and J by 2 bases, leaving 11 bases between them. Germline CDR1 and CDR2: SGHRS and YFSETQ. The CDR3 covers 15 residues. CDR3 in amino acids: CASSLVPNTNTEAFF. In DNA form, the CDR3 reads TGCGCCAGCAGCTTGGTACCCAACACAAACACTGAAGCTTTCTTT.

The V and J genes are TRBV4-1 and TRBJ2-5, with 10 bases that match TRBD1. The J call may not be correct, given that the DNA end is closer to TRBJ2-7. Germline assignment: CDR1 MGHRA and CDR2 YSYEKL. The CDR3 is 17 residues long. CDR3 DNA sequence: TGCGCCAGCAGCCAAGGGGGACAGGGGCCCAGCTCCTACGAGCAGTACTTC. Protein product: CASSQGGQGPSSYEQYF.

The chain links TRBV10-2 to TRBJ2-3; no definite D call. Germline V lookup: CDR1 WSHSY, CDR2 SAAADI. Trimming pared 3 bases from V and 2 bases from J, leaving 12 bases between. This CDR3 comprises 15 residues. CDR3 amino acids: CASSDRTRNTDTQYF. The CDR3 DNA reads TGCGCCAGCAGTGATAGGACCCGCAACACAGATACGCAGTATTTT.

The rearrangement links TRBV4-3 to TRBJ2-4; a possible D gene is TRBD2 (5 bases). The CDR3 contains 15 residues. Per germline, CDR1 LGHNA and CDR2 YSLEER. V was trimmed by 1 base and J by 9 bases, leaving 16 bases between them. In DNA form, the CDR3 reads TGCGCCAGCAGCCAAGCCACCGGCACCACTAGCATTCAGTACTTC. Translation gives CASSQATGTTSIQYF.